A single sample is the source of the 25 T cell receptor beta chains below, sequenced in a study of beta chain features in type 1 diabetes. Reverse transcribing all isolated RNA meant expressed TCRB transcripts were sequenced. TCRdb's copy holds only in-frame clones and misses some; the assay was immunoSEQ multiplex PCR. The repertoire has a few hundred thousand clones, over 13% of them found once; the top ten carry roughly 0.017%. The sequencing input was naive CD4+ T cells from blood. The receptors originated from a woman younger than 30 in good health.

This clone was found a few times. CDR3 DNA sequence: TGTGCCAGCAGCTCTCCTAGCGGGAGGGCCACAGATACGCAGTATTTT. Amino acid sequence: CASSSPSGRATDTQYF. This sequence joins TRBV5-4 and TRBJ2-3; 12 bases match TRBD2. CDR3 length equals 16 residues. Trimming removed 3 bases from V and 2 bases from J; junction bases left unmatched: 4. Looked up from germline, CDR1 is SGHNT and CDR2 is YYREEE (reference sequence).

This chain joins TRBV5-1 and TRBJ2-5, with 14 bases matching TRBD2. The ends lost 4 bases at V and 5 bases at J; junction bases unmatched: 4. CDR1 is SGHRS and CDR2 is YFSETQ in the germline V gene. The CDR3 length is 15 residues. CDR3 bases: TGCGCCAGCAGCAGCGGGACTAGCGGGAGTGAGACCCAGTACTTC. It encodes CASSSGTSGSETQYF.

The rearrangement links TRBV20-1 to TRBJ1-2; D might be TRBD1 (5 bases). V dropped 4 bases and J dropped 14 bases, with 17 bases sitting between them. CDR1 DFQATT and CDR2 SNEGSKA come from the germline V gene (reference sequence). The CDR3 has 11 amino acids. CDR3 protein: CSATRDSERTF. The CDR3 nucleotides are TGCAGTGCTACCCGGGACTCAGAAAGGACCTTC.

This clone was picked up a small number of times. CDR3 DNA sequence: TGTGCCATCAGTCGAAGGGGGACAGGGTGGTACAATGAGCAGTTCTTC. It encodes CAISRRGTGWYNEQFF. V is TRBV10-3 and J is TRBJ2-1, with TRBD1 matching 9 bases. The germline V gene encodes CDR1 ENHRY and CDR2 SYGVKD. The CDR3 loop spans 16 amino acids. V was pared by 5 bases and J by 4 bases, with 9 bases of the junction left unmatched.

This sequence joins TRBV28 and TRBJ2-1; perhaps TRBD1 as D (6 bases). Trimming took off 5 bases at V and 6 bases at J, with 8 bases between the two ends. Germline lookup yields CDR1 MDHEN and CDR2 SYDVKM. This CDR3 is 12 amino acids long. The CDR3 coding sequence is TGTGCCAGCAGTGTACAGGGCAATGAGCAGTTCTTC. Encoded protein: CASSVQGNEQFF.

The V call is TRBV5-6, the J call TRBJ1-2; TRBD1 might be the D (6 bases). This CDR3 has 13 residues. Germline V gives CDR1 SGHDT, CDR2 YYEEEE. The germline V and J ends were trimmed by 4 bases and 4 bases, with 11 bases remaining between them. CDR3 residues: CASSLRGAYGYTF. The CDR3 DNA reads as TGTGCCAGCAGCCTTCGGGGGGCCTATGGCTACACCTTC.

This clone was seen more than once but under ten times. This chain uses TRBV9 with TRBJ2-7; TRBD2 matches 13 bases. V was pared by 3 bases and J by 6 bases, with 12 bases of the junction left unmatched. This CDR3 region has 17 residues. Germline V gene sequence: CDR1 SGDLS, CDR2 YYNGEE. The CDR3 protein is CASSAHGTSGINVEQYF. The DNA for the CDR3 is TGTGCCAGCAGCGCCCATGGGACTAGCGGGATCAATGTCGAGCAGTACTTC.

V is TRBV25-1 and J is TRBJ1-2, with D possibly matching TRBD1 (5 bases). The V end was cut by 8 bases, the J end by 4 bases, with 20 bases between. Germline V gene data show CDR1 as MGHDK and CDR2 as SYGVNS. The CDR3 spans 15 residues. The CDR3 coding sequence is TGTGCCAGCTCTGGATCGCAGGGTTGGACCTATGGCTACACCTTC. Protein product: CASSGSQGWTYGYTF.

The V and J genes are TRBV6-1 and TRBJ2-1; D is perhaps TRBD2 (6 bases). CDR3 length: 15 residues. Germline values: CDR1 MNHNS, CDR2 SASEGT. V was cut by 2 bases and J by 1 base, with 9 bases left in between. Here the CDR3 reads CASSERRVSYNEQFF. CDR3 bases: TGTGCCAGCAGTGAACGGAGGGTGTCCTACAATGAGCAGTTCTTC.

The chain has TRBV28 and TRBJ1-2; D is unresolved. Germline CDR1 MDHEN, CDR2 SYDVKM. The CDR3 runs to 11 residues. Between the trimmed V and J ends, which lost 5 bases and 4 bases, there was a span of 5 bases. The CDR3 here is CASSQVYGYTF. The CDR3 DNA sequence: TGTGCCAGCAGTCAGGTCTATGGCTACACCTTC.

This clone has a handful of counts. The gene calls are TRBV30 and TRBJ2-1; tentatively, D is TRBD1 (5 bases). The CDR3 contains 12 residues. Germline V lookup: CDR1 GTSNPN, CDR2 SVGIG (reference sequence). The V end lost 2 bases, the J end lost 7 bases, and 9 bases lay between the germline ends. CDR3 residues: CAWSRGWNEQFF. The CDR3 DNA is TGTGCCTGGAGTAGGGGTTGGAATGAGCAGTTCTTC.

This clone has just a few counts. V and J are TRBV10-3 and TRBJ2-1; D is perhaps TRBD2 (6 bases). CDR1 and CDR2 (germline): ENHRY, SYGVKD. The ends were cut back, 3 bases at V and 4 bases at J, with 7 bases in the middle. The CDR3 is 13 residues long. The CDR3 DNA reads as TGTGCCATCAGTGATCGGGAGTACAATGAGCAGTTCTTC. This gives the protein CAISDREYNEQFF.

This clone was recorded a few times. V gene TRBV5-1 combines with J gene TRBJ2-3; 11 nucleotides align to TRBD2. From germline, CDR1 is SGHRS and CDR2 YFSETQ. CDR3 size: 18 residues. V dropped 1 base and J dropped 2; count of bases not matched to a gene: 9. The CDR3 nucleotides read TGCGCCAGCAGCTTGCTCTCGCTAGCGGGAGGACCCACAGATACGCAGTATTTT. Its translation: CASSLLSLAGGPTDTQYF.

This clone was counted only a few times. The rearrangement uses TRBV4-1 and TRBJ2-1; 8 bases match TRBD1. V was clipped by 5 bases and J by 8 bases; unmatched bases: 5. This CDR3 comprises 13 residues. Germline CDR1 reads MGHRA; CDR2 reads YSYEKL. CDR3 nucleotides: TGCGCCAGCAGCTACAACAGGGGGTATGAGCAGTTCTTC. Amino acid sequence: CASSYNRGYEQFF.

The chain joins TRBV14 to TRBJ2-7, with a tentative D call TRBD2 (6 bases). The V end was cut by 0 bases, the J end by 1 base, with 13 bases between. This CDR3 is 16 amino acids long. The V gene's germline CDR1 is SGHDN and CDR2 FVKESK. The CDR3 protein is CASSQDRGSYSYEQYF. For the CDR3, the DNA is TGTGCCAGCAGCCAAGATCGGGGGTCATATTCCTACGAGCAGTACTTC.

This clone was seen only a few times. The CDR3 DNA is TGTGCCTGGAGTGCCGGGACAGGAGTCTACGAGCAGTACTTC. This encodes CAWSAGTGVYEQYF. The J gene is TRBJ2-7, the V gene TRBV30, with 8 bases that match TRBD1. Unmatched junction bases numbered 5, after V lost 1 base and J lost 3 bases. The CDR3 has 14 residues. The germline gives CDR1 GTSNPN, CDR2 SVGIG (reference sequence).

This clone was seen a handful of times. The chain combines TRBV19 with TRBJ2-7; unclear D gene. V lost 5 bases and J lost 0, with 11 bases in between. The CDR3 consists of 14 residues. In germline, CDR1 is LNHDA, CDR2 SQIVND (reference sequence). This chain's CDR3 is CASSAADFSYEQYF. CDR3 nucleotides: TGTGCCAGTAGTGCAGCCGACTTCTCCTACGAGCAGTACTTC.

This rearrangement joins TRBV4-3 to TRBJ2-1, with 8 bases lining up with TRBD2. The junction had 11 bases not matched to a gene; V was cut back by 1 base and J by 9 bases. This CDR3 has 16 amino acids. Germline CDR1 reads LGHNA; CDR2 reads YSLEER. CDR3 loop: CASSQAAGRAEGEQFF. For the CDR3, the DNA is TGCGCCAGCAGCCAAGCCGCCGGGAGGGCTGAGGGTGAGCAGTTCTTC.

This clone occurred a few times. The chain joins TRBV28 to TRBJ2-1, with a possible D match to TRBD1 (5 bases). Trimming removed 6 bases from V and 0 bases from J, with 12 bases in between. The length of the CDR3 is 15 residues. Germline V gene lookup returns CDR1 MDHEN and CDR2 SYDVKM. The DNA of the CDR3 is TGTGCCAGCAGCCCGACAGCCAGCTCCTACAATGAGCAGTTCTTC. Its translation: CASSPTASSYNEQFF.

This clone has just a few counts. The chain links TRBV5-4 to TRBJ2-3, with 11 positions matching TRBD2. CDR3 length equals 17 residues. Per germline, CDR1 SGHNT and CDR2 YYREEE (reference sequence). V lost 0 bases and J lost 6; bases outside the gene matches: 9. The CDR3 coding sequence is TGTGCCAGCAGCTTGGCCATTACTAGCGGGAGAATGGATACGCAGTATTTT. Its protein is CASSLAITSGRMDTQYF.

This clone has only a few counts. The genes are TRBV11-2 and TRBJ2-3; D might be TRBD1 (5 bases). CDR1 and CDR2 from the germline V gene are SGHAT and FQNNGV. The V end lost 3 bases, the J end lost 6 bases, and 16 bases lay between the germline ends. CDR3 size: 15 residues. This CDR3 is CASSLVQGGRDTQYF. CDR3 DNA: TGTGCCAGCAGCTTGGTGCAGGGCGGACGTGATACGCAGTATTTT.

The genes are TRBV2 and TRBJ2-7; 9 nucleotides align to TRBD2. Germline V CDR1 and CDR2: SNHLY, FYNNEI. The CDR3 loop spans 12 amino acids. J lost 3 bases, V lost 9 bases, and 3 bases had no gene match. The CDR3 here is CASSGGSYEQYF. CDR3 DNA: TGTGCCAGTAGCGGGGGAAGCTACGAGCAGTACTTC.

The rearrangement links TRBV9 to TRBJ2-1, with TRBD2 identical over 9 bases. The CDR3 spans 17 residues. Looked up from germline, CDR1 is SGDLS and CDR2 is YYNGEE. V dropped 1 base and J dropped 4; count of bases not matched to a gene: 9. The CDR3 spells CASSVSVSGRDYNEQFF. Written as DNA, the CDR3 is TGTGCCAGCAGCGTAAGTGTTAGCGGGAGAGATTACAATGAGCAGTTCTTC.

The V gene is TRBV28, the J gene TRBJ2-1; D ambiguous. Trimming left V 2 bases short and J 6 bases short, with 8 bases between. CDR1 MDHEN and CDR2 SYDVKM come from the germline V gene. CDR3 length: 13 amino acids. The CDR3 nucleotides read TGTGCCAGCAGTTTAGTAGTTTTCAATGAGCAGTTCTTC. Translated, it gives CASSLVVFNEQFF.

This chain connects TRBV19 to TRBJ2-7, with TRBD2 matching over 16 bases. The CDR3 runs 15 residues. The germline V gene has CDR1 LNHDA and CDR2 SQIVND (reference sequence). V lost 7 bases, J lost 6 bases, and 6 bases stayed unmatched. CDR3 loop: CASMGTSGRASEQYF. CDR3 DNA sequence: TGTGCCAGTATGGGGACTAGCGGGAGGGCGAGCGAGCAGTACTTC. Together with reference TRBV19 and TRBJ2-7, the CDR3 gives the full variable domain: DGGITQSPKYLFRKEGQNVTLSCEQNLNHDAMYWYRQDPGQGLRLIYYSQIVNDFQKGDIAEGYSVSREKKESFPLTVTSAQKNPTAFYLCASMGTSGRASEQYFGPGTRLTVT.